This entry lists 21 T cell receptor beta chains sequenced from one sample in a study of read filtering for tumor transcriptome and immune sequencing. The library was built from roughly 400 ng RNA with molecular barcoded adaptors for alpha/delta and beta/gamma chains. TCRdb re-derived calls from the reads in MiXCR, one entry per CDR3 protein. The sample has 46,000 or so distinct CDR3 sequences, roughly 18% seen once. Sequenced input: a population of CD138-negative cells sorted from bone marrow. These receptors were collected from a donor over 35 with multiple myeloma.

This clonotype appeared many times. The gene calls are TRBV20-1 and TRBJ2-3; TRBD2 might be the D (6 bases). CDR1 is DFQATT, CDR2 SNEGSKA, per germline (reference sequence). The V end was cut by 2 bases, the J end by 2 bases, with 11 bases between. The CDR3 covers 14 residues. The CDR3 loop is CSARSGTFTDTQYF. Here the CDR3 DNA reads TGCAGTGCTAGATCAGGGACTTTCACAGATACGCAGTATTTT.

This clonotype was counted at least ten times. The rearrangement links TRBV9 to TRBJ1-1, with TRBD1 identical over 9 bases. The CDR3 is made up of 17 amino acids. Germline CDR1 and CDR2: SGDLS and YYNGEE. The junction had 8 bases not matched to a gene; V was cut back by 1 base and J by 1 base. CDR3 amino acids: CASSVTTGQGGNTEAFF. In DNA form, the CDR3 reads TGTGCCAGCAGCGTAACGACGGGACAGGGAGGGAACACTGAAGCTTTCTTT.

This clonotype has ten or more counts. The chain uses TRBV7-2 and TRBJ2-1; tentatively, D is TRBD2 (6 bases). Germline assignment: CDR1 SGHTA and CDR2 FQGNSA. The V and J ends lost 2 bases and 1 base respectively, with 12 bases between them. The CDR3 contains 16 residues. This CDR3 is CASSLSGPASYNEQFF. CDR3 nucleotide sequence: TGTGCCAGCAGCTTAAGCGGGCCGGCGTCCTACAATGAGCAGTTCTTC.

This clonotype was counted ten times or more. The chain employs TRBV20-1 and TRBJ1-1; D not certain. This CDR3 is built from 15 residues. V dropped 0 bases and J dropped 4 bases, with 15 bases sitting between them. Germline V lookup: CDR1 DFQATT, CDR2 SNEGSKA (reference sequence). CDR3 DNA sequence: TGCAGTGCTAGAGATCAGGTGTCCGGCAGCACTGAAGCTTTCTTT. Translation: CSARDQVSGSTEAFF.

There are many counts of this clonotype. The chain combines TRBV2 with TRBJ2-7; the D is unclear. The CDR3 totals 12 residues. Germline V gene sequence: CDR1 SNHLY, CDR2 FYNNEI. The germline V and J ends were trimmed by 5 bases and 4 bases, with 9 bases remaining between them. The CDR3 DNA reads TGTGCCAGCAGTTTGTCCGGATACGAGCAGTACTTC. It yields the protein CASSLSGYEQYF.

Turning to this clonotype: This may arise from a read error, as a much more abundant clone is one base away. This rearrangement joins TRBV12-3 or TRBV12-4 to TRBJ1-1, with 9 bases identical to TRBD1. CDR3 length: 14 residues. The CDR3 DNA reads TGTGCCAGCAGTTTTGACAGGGGGAGCACTGAAGCTCTCTTT. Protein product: CASSFDRGSTEALF.

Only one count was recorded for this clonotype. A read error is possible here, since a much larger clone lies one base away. The chain's CDR3 is CASSSLLPDTQYF. The CDR3 nucleotides read TGTGCCAGCAGTTCACTTTTACCGGATACGCAGTATTTT. V and J are TRBV7-2 and TRBJ2-3; D is undetermined. The CDR3 spans 13 residues. The ends were cut back, 6 bases at V and 6 bases at J, with 13 bases in the middle. Germline values: CDR1 SGHTA, CDR2 FQGNSA. Based on the CDR3 plus reference TRBV7-2 and TRBJ2-3, the full variable domain is GAGVSQSPSNKVTEKGKDVELRCDPISGHTALYWYRQSLGQGLEFLIYFQGNSAPDKSGLPSDRFSAERTGGSVSTLTIQRTQQEDSAVYLCASSSLLPDTQYFGPGTRLTVL.

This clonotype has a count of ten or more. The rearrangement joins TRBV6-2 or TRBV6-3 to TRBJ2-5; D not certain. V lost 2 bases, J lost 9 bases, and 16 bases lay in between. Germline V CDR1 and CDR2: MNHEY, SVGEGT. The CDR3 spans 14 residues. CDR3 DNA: TGTGCCAGCAGTTACGTAGCCAGTCGTTGGGCCCAGTACTTC. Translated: CASSYVASRWAQYF.

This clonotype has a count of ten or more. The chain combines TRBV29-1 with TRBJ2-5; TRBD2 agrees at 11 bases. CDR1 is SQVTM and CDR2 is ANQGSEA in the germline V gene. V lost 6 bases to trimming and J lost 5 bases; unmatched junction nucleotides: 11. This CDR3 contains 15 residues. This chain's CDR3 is CSVASMVAGGETQYF. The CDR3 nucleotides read TGCAGCGTCGCCAGTATGGTAGCGGGAGGGGAGACCCAGTACTTC.

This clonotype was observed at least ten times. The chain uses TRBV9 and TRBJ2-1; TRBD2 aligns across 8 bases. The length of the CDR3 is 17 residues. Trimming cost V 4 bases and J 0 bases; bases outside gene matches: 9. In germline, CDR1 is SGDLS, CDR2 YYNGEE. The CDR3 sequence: CASSHLHSGSSYNEQFF. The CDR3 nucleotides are TGTGCCAGCAGCCACCTCCACAGCGGGAGCTCCTACAATGAGCAGTTCTTC.

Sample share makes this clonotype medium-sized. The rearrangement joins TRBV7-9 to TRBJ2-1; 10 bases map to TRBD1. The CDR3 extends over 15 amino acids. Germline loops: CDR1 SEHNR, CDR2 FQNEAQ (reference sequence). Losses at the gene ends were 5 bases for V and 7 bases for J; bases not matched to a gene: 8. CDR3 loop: CASSPTRQGANEQFF. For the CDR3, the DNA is TGTGCCAGCAGCCCTACCCGACAGGGGGCAAATGAGCAGTTCTTC.

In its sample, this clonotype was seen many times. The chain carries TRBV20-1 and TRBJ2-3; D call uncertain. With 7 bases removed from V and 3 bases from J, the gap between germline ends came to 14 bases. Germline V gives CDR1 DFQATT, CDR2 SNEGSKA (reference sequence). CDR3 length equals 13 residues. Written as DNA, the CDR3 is TGCAGTGTCGTAGCTGGACGGACAGATACGCAGTATTTT. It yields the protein CSVVAGRTDTQYF.

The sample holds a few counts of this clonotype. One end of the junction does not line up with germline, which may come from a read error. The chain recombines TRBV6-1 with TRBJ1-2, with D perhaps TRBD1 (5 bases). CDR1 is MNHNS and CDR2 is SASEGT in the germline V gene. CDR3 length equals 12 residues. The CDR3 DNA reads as TGTGCCAGTCATATGGGGGAAGGAAGCTACGCCTTC. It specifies CASHMGEGSYAF.

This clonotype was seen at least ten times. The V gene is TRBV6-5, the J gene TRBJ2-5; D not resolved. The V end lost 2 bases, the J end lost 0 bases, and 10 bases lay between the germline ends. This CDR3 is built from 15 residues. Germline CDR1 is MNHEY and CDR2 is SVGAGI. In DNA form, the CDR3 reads TGTGCCAGCAGTTACGATGTCACCTACCAAGAGACCCAGTACTTC. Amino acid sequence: CASSYDVTYQETQYF.

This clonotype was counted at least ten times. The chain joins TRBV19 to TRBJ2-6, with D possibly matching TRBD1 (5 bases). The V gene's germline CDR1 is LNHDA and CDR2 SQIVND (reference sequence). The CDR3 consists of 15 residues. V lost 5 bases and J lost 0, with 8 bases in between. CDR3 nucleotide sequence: TGTGCCAGTAGTCCCGGACACTCTGGGGCCAACGTCCTGACTTTC. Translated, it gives CASSPGHSGANVLTF.

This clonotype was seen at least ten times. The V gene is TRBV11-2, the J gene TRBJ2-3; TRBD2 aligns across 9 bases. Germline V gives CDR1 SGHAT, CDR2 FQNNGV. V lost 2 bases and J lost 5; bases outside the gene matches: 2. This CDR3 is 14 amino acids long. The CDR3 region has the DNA TGTGCCAGCAGCTTACGGCGGGAGGGAGATACGCAGTATTTT. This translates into CASSLRREGDTQYF.

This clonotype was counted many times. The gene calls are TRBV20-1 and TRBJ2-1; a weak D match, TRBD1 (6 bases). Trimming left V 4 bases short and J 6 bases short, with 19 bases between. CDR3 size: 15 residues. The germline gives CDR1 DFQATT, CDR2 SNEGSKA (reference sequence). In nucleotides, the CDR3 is TGCAGTGCTACTTCCGGGACACTTACGGGCAATGAGCAGTTCTTC. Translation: CSATSGTLTGNEQFF.

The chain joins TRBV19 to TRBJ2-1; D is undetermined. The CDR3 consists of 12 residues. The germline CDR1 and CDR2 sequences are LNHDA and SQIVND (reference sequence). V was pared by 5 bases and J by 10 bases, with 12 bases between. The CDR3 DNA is TGTGCCAGTAGTCTCAGAGTTGACGAGCAGTTCTTC. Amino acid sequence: CASSLRVDEQFF.

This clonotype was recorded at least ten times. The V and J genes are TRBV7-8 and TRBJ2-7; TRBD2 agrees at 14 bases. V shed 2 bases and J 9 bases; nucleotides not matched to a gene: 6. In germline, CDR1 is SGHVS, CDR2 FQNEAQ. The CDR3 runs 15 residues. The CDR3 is CASSLRGLAGELQYF. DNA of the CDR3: TGTGCCAGCAGCTTACGGGGACTAGCGGGAGAATTGCAGTACTTC.

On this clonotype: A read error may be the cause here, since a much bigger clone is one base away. CDR3 sequence reads: CASRGPPDAQYF. The CDR3 DNA sequence: TGTGCCAGCAGGGGACCCCCAGATGCGCAGTATTTT. The rearrangement links TRBV4-2 to TRBJ2-3; possibly TRBD1 or TRBD2 for D (5 bases each). CDR1 and CDR2 (germline): LGHNA, YNFKEQ. This CDR3 contains 12 residues.

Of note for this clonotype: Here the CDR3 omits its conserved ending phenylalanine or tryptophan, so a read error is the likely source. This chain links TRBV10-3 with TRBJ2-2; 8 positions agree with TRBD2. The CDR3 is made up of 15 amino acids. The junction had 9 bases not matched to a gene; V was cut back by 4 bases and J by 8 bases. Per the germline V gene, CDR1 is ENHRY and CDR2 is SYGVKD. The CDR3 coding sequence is TGTGCCATCAGTGCGGAACGAGCGGGAGTGGGGGAGCTGTTTCTT. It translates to CAISAERAGVGELFL.